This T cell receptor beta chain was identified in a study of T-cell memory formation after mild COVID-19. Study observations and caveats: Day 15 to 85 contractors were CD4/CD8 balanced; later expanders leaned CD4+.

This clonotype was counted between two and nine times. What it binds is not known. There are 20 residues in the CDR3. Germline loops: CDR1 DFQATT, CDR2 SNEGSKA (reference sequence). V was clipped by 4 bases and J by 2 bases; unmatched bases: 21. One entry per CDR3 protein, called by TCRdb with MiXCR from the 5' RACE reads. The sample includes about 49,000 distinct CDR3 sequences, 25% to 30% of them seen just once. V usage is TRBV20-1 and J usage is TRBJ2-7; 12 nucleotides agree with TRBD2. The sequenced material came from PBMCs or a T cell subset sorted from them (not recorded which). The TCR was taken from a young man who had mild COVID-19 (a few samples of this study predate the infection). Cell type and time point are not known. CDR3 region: CSAKGYGPELAGGIAYEQYV. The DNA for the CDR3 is TGCAGTGCTAAAGGGTACGGGCCTGAACTAGCGGGGGGCATCGCCTACGAGCAGTACGTC.